This T cell receptor beta chain derives from a study of T cell responses to AZD1222 COVID-19 vaccine. Study context: Second doses were pooled across both intervals (about 4 or about 12 weeks).

As for this clone: Its matching antigen is unknown.

Data came from immunoSEQ multiplex PCR; TCRdb stores just in-frame clones and leaves some out. The sample consists of under 140,000 clones, 87% of them appearing once. Regarding the study as a whole: Repertoire sampling happened only post peak T cell response. Spike-specific TCR breadth and depth were elevated following two AZD1222 doses.

Per germline, CDR1 SGHDT and CDR2 YYEEEE. Trimming stripped 3 bases from V and 4 bases from J, with 13 bases between. CDR3 length: 14 amino acids. This TCR was sampled from an adult in good health. This rearrangement joins TRBV5-6 to TRBJ1-2; no firm D call. The sample in question was peripheral blood, obtained on day 0 of AZD1222 vaccination. The CDR3 is CASSSRVPSYGYTF. The CDR3 bases are TGTGCCAGCAGCTCGCGGGTCCCTAGCTATGGCTACACCTTC.